This entry describes one T cell receptor beta chain. The specificity of this receptor is unknown. Base-call qualities are not available, and no considerably larger clone is one nucleotide away. Ficoll-Paque density gradient centrifugation was the method used to isolate PBMCs. The sample belongs to a study of T-cell memory formation after mild COVID-19 (dated by TCRdb to about 2021). Describing the broader study: Most TCR sequence clusters were specific to one of the two donors. In a couple of donors, T-cell clones that expanded and contracted after mild COVID-19 were tracked by sequencing TCRalpha and TCRbeta repertoires over time. Two young, previously healthy adult volunteers made up the cohort, one male and one female.

At the junction V is shortened by 1 base and J by 7 bases, with 9 bases in between. The CDR3 covers 13 residues, taking in both the cysteine and the phenylalanine. Of all the DNA, just the CDR3 is kept, 39 bases in frame from base 1. As encoded in the germline V gene, CDR1 is SGHTA while CDR2 is FQGNSA. General study outcomes and caveats: Contracting CD4+ clones were found mainly in CM and EM memory subsets, while CD8+ clones were enriched in EMRA. From day 15 to 85, contracting clones showed balanced CD4/CD8 phenotypes, whereas a second wave of clones that expanded from day 15 to 37 leaned towards CD4+. Only two mild cases were covered by the study, and larger cohorts that include severe cases with pre-infection samples were considered necessary. The detection of some responding clones in pre-infection memory suggests that pre-existing cross-reactive memory T cells joined the SARS-CoV-2 response. The second-wave clones that peaked on day 37 were not confirmed to be SARS-CoV-2 specific.

TCRdb records Illumina NovaSeq 6000 as the sequencer. Using 5'RACE with constant-segment primers, TCRalpha and TCRbeta cDNA libraries were constructed, with sample barcodes and unique molecular identifiers added in the process. RNA was extracted from every sample with Trizol reagent. The libraries were amplified in two PCR steps, and the second step added a second sample barcode and Illumina TruSeq adapters. Libraries were sequenced on an Illumina NovaSeq with 2 x 150 bp paired-end reads. The paper's processing steps were these. The reads were demultiplexed and collapsed into UMI-guided consensus sequences using migec v1.2.7. Using mixcr v2.1.11, UMI consensuses were aligned to TRA and TRB V and J templates and then assembled into clonotypes. A clonotype was counted as expanded or contracted only when both edgeR and NoisET called the clonotype significant, with the noise models trained on biological replicates. For edgeR calls, the cutoffs were a false discovery rate-adjusted p below 0.01 and a log2 fold-change threshold of 1. As an exploratory analysis of dynamics, max-normalized trajectories of the 1000 most abundant clonotypes were examined with PCA combined with hierarchical clustering. Separately sequenced CD4+ and CD8+ repertoires were used to assign the CD4 or CD8 phenotype of responding clones. TCRdb reran the public reads through fastp at Q25 and MiXCR, keeping productive beta chains. Every distinct CDR3 protein forms one entry, paired with its most common genes and DNA. The V and J calls come from TCRdb's annotation, not from the publication. The sample data list about 500,000 distinct CDR3 sequences, and roughly 21% of these were observed just once. 9.5% to 15% of the sample lies in the top ten.

Input material: PBMCs or a T cell subset sorted from them (not recorded which). The receptor comes from an adult woman who had mild COVID-19 (a few samples of this study predate the infection). The sample titles of this study are shuffled in the database, so cell type and time point are left out; the donor was told from shared clones. The chain joins TRBV7-2 to TRBJ2-3; too little of a D gene remains to name it. The nucleotide sequence is given as TGTGCCAGCAGCTTAGAGACCGGAAATACGCAGTATTTT. This is translated as CASSLETGNTQYF.